Each of the 3 T cell receptor beta chains below was sequenced from the same sample in a study of identical twins. MiXCR was run by TCRdb on the 5' RACE reads, yielding one entry per CDR3 protein. The sample consists of about 920,000 distinct CDR3 sequences, about 12% of them appearing once. These data also featured in a second study, about yellow fever vaccine responses in identical twins.

Sequencing input: PBMCs. Receptors originate from a woman in her late teens or twenties in good health.

The V gene is TRBV20-1, the J gene TRBJ2-5; possible D gene TRBD1, 7 bases. Per germline, CDR1 DFQATT and CDR2 SNEGSKA (reference sequence). V was pared by 5 bases and J by 3 bases, with 16 bases between. The CDR3 loop spans 14 amino acids. The CDR3 DNA follows: TGCAGTGCTCAGGGGGTAGCGGAAAAAGAGACCCAGTACTTC. It translates to CSAQGVAEKETQYF.

This clonotype was found a few times. This chain uses TRBV10-3 with TRBJ1-1, with D maybe TRBD1 (6 bases). The CDR3 runs to 14 residues. Germline loops: CDR1 ENHRY, CDR2 SYGVKD. V dropped 4 bases and J dropped 0 bases, with 9 bases sitting between them. The CDR3 nucleotides read TGTGCCATCAGTGGGGGACACTTGAACACTGAAGCTTTCTTT. Its protein product is CAISGGHLNTEAFF.

The chain employs TRBV18 and TRBJ1-2, with 7 nucleotides matching TRBD1. CDR1 and CDR2 (germline): KGHSH, LQKENI. V lost 3 bases and J lost 5; bases outside the gene matches: 6. This CDR3 comprises 14 residues. This chain's CDR3 is CASSPPGQQYGYTF. The CDR3 DNA is TGTGCCAGCTCACCCCCGGGACAGCAGTATGGCTACACCTTC.